This TCR beta chain appears in the sequencing data of a study of regulatory T cells in long-lasting Graves disease. Background on the study: Treatment with antithyroid drugs for over 5 years, together with positive TSH receptor antibodies, meant persistent Graves' disease. Study-level points and caveats: Persistent Graves' patients had lower TCR diversity than newly diagnosed ones. Clonotypes that were public and shared totalled fewer than 3,500 in persistent patients versus 850 to 1,000 in new patients.

Turning to this clonotype: Antigen: not known.

Time point indicated: persistent/refractory GD, antithyroid drugs over 5 years with positive TRAb. RNA isolated from PBMCs was used to make the TCR library. Diagnosing Graves' disease relied on the American Thyroid Association guidelines. For TCR beta, libraries came from iRepertoire HTBI primers and Arm-PCR of CDR3 regions. MiXCR, run by TCRdb on the multiplex PCR reads, gives a single entry per CDR3 protein. The table records 650,000 to 700,000 distinct CDR3 sequences, approximately 29% of them present only once. The CDR3 loop spans 16 amino acids. Germline V CDR1 and CDR2: SEHNR, FQNEAQ (reference sequence). The V segment lost 4 bases and the J segment 4 bases; nucleotides outside the gene matches: 9.

The V call is TRBV7-9, the J call TRBJ2-5, with 10 bases that match TRBD1. The source was peripheral blood mononuclear cells (PBMCs), collected when the disease was refractory, from a patient treated with antithyroid drugs. This sequence originates from a female donor with Graves disease. CDR3 protein: CASSYDRDRGAETQYF. The CDR3 nucleotides read TGTGCCAGCAGCTACGACCGGGACAGGGGCGCAGAGACCCAGTACTTC.